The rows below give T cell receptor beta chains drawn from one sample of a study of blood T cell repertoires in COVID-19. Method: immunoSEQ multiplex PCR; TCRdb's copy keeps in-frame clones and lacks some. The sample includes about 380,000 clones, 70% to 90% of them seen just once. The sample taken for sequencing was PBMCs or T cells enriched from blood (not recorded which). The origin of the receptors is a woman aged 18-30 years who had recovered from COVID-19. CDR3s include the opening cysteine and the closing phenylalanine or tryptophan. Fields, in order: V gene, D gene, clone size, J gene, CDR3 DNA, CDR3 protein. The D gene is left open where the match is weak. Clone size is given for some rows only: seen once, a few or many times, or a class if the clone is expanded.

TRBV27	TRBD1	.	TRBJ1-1	TGTGCCAGCAGCTCCCCGGGACAGGGGAGGAATGAAGCTTTCTTT	CASSSPGQGRNEAFF
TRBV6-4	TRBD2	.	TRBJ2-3	TGTGCCAGCAGTGTTAGGACTAGCGGTACAGATACGCAGTATTTT	CASSVRTSGTDTQYF
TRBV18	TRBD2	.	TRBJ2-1	TGTGCCAGCTCATGGGGACTAGCGGGGGGACTATACAATGAGCAGTTCTTC	CASSWGLAGGLYNEQFF
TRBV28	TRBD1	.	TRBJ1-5	TGTGCCAGCACTCAAGGTCTAGGACAGGGGGCGGAGAATCAGCCCCAGCATTTT	CASTQGLGQGAENQPQHF
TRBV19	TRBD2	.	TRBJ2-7	TGTGCCAGTAGTATAGCTGTGGCGGGGAGGGGCGACGAGCAGTACTTC	CASSIAVAGRGDEQYF
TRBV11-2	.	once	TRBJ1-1	TGTGCCAGCAGCTTAGCATACGGGACTGAAGCTTTCTTT	CASSLAYGTEAFF
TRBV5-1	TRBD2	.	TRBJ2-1	TGCGCCAGCAGCTTGTCGGGGGGGCCCAATGAGCAGTTCTTC	CASSLSGGPNEQFF
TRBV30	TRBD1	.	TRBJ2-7	TGTGCCTGGAGGGAGACAGGGGGCGGCTACGAGCAGTACTTC	CAWRETGGGYEQYF
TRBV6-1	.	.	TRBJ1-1	TGTGCCAGCAGTGAAGTGTCATTGAACACTGAAGCTTTCTTT	CASSEVSLNTEAFF
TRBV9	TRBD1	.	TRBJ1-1	TGTGCCAGCAGCTTCTTGAGGACAGGGCCGGCTTTCTTT	CASSFLRTGPAFF
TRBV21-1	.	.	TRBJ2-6	TGTGCCAGCAGCGCCAGAAGCTCTGGGGCCAACGTCCTGACTTTC	CASSARSSGANVLTF
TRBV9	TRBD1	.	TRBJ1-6	TGTGCCAGCAGCGAACCGGGACAGGGGGATTCACCCCTCCACTTT	CASSEPGQGDSPLHF
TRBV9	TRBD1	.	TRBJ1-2	TGTGCCAGCAGCGCCCCACCGGGACAGGGGGCTTTGGGCTACACCTTC	CASSAPPGQGALGYTF
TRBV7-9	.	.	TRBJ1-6	TGTGCCAGCAGCCCTCAGGGATTAGGTTATTCACCCCTCCACTTT	CASSPQGLGYSPLHF
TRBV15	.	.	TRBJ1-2	TGTGCCACCAGCCCAAGCCGGGGTTCATTCTATGGCTACACCTTC	CATSPSRGSFYGYTF
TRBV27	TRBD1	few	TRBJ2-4	TGTGCCAGCAGTCAATCGACAGGGATCGTAGCCAAAAACATTCAGTACTTC	CASSQSTGIVAKNIQYF
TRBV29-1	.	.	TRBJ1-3	TGCAGCGTTGAAGAATACCGGCAGGGGCCTGGAAACACCATATATTTT	CSVEEYRQGPGNTIYF
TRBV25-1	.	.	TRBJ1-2	TGTGCCAGCAGTGGCACCCCTGCGGTCTACACCTTC	CASSGTPAVYTF
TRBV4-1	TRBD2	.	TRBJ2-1	TGCGCCAGCAGCCAAGTGGCTAGCGGGGGGGCCTACAATGAGCAGTTCTTC	CASSQVASGGAYNEQFF
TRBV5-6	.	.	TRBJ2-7	TGTGCCAGCAGCTTAGGGAGAAGCTCCTACGAGCAGTACTTC	CASSLGRSSYEQYF
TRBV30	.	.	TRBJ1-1	TGTGCCTGGAGCCAGGGAGGGTTGTGGACTGAAGCTTTCTTT	CAWSQGGLWTEAFF
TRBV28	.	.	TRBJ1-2	TGTGCCACGTGGGGCAGGGGAGATGGCTACACCTTC	CATWGRGDGYTF
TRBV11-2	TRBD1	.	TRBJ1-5	TGTGCCAGCAGCCCTCAGGGGGTGTATCAGCCCCAGCATTTT	CASSPQGVYQPQHF
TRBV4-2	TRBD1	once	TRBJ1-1	TGTGCCAGCAGCCAATACAGTGCAGGGGGCGGGAACACTGAAGCTTTCTTT	CASSQYSAGGGNTEAFF
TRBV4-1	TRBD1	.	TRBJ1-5	TGCGCCAGCAGCCAAGATAGGGGGCTCTTGGGACAATCCCAGCATTTT	CASSQDRGLLGQSQHF
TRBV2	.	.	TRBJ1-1	TGTGCCAGCAGCTACCCGAAGACTGAAGCTTTCTTT	CASSYPKTEAFF
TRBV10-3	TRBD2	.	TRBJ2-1	TGTGCCATCAGCCCCCAACTAAGGACTAGCGGGGTGCACAATGAGCAGTTCTTC	CAISPQLRTSGVHNEQFF
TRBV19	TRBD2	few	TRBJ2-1	TGTGCCAGTAGTAGGGGGGGGTACAATGAGCAGTTCTTC	CASSRGGYNEQFF
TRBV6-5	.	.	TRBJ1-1	TGTGCCAGCAGGCTTACAACAGGTTCTTACACTGAAGCTTTCTTT	CASRLTTGSYTEAFF
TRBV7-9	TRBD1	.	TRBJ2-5	TGTGCCAGCAGCCTCGGACAGGGAAAGGTCCAAGAGACCCAGTACTTC	CASSLGQGKVQETQYF
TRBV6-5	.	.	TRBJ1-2	TGTGCCAGCAGTTCCCCGAAAGGGGTGACGGGCTACACCTTC	CASSSPKGVTGYTF
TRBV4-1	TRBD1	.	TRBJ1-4	TGCGCCAGCAGCCCGAGGACAGGAGGTAAAATCGAAAAACTGTTTTTT	CASSPRTGGKIEKLFF
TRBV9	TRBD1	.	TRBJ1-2	TGTGCCAGCAGCCCCGATCGGACAGGGAGTATCTATGGCTACACCTTC	CASSPDRTGSIYGYTF
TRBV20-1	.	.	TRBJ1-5	TGCAGTGCTAGTATGTCGGGTACGAATCAGCCCCAGCATTTT	CSASMSGTNQPQHF
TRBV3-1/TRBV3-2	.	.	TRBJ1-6	TGTGCCAGCAGCCCCGGCGGCGTTAATTCACCCCTCCACTTT	CASSPGGVNSPLHF
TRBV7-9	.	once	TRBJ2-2	TGTGCCAGCAGCTTAGCCCCGGGACTGAACACCGGGGAGCTGTTTTTT	CASSLAPGLNTGELFF
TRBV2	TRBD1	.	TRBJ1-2	TGTGCCAGCAGTGAAGCGGGACAGGGGCAAGGCTACACCTTC	CASSEAGQGQGYTF
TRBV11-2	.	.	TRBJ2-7	TGTGCCAGCAGCTTAGAGAGGTCCCTAGAGCAGTACTTC	CASSLERSLEQYF
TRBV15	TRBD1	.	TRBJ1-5	TGTGCCACCAGCAGAGAAGGGAGAAGGGGGCCAGGTCAGCCCCAGCATTTT	CATSREGRRGPGQPQHF
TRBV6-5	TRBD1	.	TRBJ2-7	TGTGCCAGCAGTTACGACAGGACAGGGGTGCGCGAGCAGTACTTC	CASSYDRTGVREQYF
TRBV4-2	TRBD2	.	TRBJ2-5	TGTGCCAGCAGCCAAGGAGTCCAAACTAGCGGGGCAGAAGAGACCCAGTACTTC	CASSQGVQTSGAEETQYF
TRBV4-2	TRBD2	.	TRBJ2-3	TGTGCCAGCAGCCAATGGGTAGCGGGGGCCCTTAGCACAGATACGCAGTATTTT	CASSQWVAGALSTDTQYF
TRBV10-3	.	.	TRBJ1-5	TGTGCCATCAGTGAGTCGCGGTGGGTCAGTGGCAATCAGCCCCAGCATTTT	CAISESRWVSGNQPQHF
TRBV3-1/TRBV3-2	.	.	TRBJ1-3	TGTGCCAGCAGCCAAGACCCGTACACCATATATTTT	CASSQDPYTIYF
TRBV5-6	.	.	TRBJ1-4	TGTGCCAGCAGCTTGGCCTTGGCCAATAATGAAAAACTGTTTTTT	CASSLALANNEKLFF
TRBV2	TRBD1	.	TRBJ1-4	TGTGCCAGCAGGGGACAGAATGAAAAACTGTTTTTT	CASRGQNEKLFF
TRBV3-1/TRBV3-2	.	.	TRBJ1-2	TGTGCCAGCAGCCCCCGCGGATATGGCTACACCTTC	CASSPRGYGYTF